Below are 21 T cell receptor beta chains sequenced from a single sample in a study of blood T cell repertoires in COVID-19. Sequenced by immunoSEQ multiplex PCR; TCRdb stores in-frame clones only, minus some. The profile shows about 34,000 clones, roughly 78% of them singletons. The sample comprised peripheral blood. The receptors stem from a woman aged 65 to 85 with acute or convalescent COVID-19.

This clone was recorded only once. This chain joins TRBV19 and TRBJ2-7; D is perhaps TRBD1 (7 bases). Germline V CDR1 and CDR2: LNHDA, SQIVND (reference sequence). The CDR3 extends over 14 amino acids. V was pared by 7 bases and J by 6 bases, with 19 bases between. The CDR3 loop reads CASTAQGRIGEQYF. The CDR3 DNA sequence: TGTGCCAGTACCGCACAGGGGAGGATCGGCGAGCAGTACTTC.

This sequence joins TRBV12-3 or TRBV12-4 and TRBJ1-6; no clear D. The CDR3 is 13 amino acids. The V end lost 3 bases, the J end lost 10 bases, and 10 bases lay between the germline ends. The CDR3 nucleotides read TGTGCCAGCAGTTTTTCGGGAGGCTCACCCCTCCACTTT. This sequence encodes CASSFSGGSPLHF.

The V call is TRBV29-1, the J call TRBJ2-1, with unresolved D. This CDR3 region has 13 residues. Trimming stripped 6 bases from V and 9 bases from J, with 18 bases between. Germline lookup yields CDR1 SQVTM and CDR2 ANQGSEA. The CDR3 DNA reads as TGCAGCGTCCGCGGTACCCGTCTGGGTGAGCAGTTCTTC. Its translation is CSVRGTRLGEQFF.

The chain recombines TRBV5-1 with TRBJ2-3; D is undetermined. The V end lost 1 base, the J end lost 6 bases, and 6 bases lay between the germline ends. The CDR3 sequence is 12 residues long. Germline V gives CDR1 SGHRS, CDR2 YFSETQ. As DNA, the CDR3 is TGCGCCAGCAGCTTGTCCCGGGATACGCAGTATTTT. Protein sequence: CASSLSRDTQYF.

This chain links TRBV7-9 with TRBJ1-2; D possibly corresponds to TRBD1 (6 bases). CDR1 and CDR2 from the germline V gene are SEHNR and FQNEAQ (reference sequence). This CDR3 spans 17 amino acids. Trimming stripped 6 bases from V and 8 bases from J, with 28 bases between. The CDR3 spells CASRPPFRHQGKGGYTF. The CDR3, as DNA: TGTGCCAGCAGACCTCCCTTTCGGCACCAGGGGAAAGGCGGCTACACCTTC.

The V gene is TRBV7-6, the J gene TRBJ1-2; D is ambiguous. Germline V gene sequence: CDR1 SGHVS, CDR2 FNYEAQ. This CDR3 has 14 residues. V shed 1 base and J shed 4 bases, with 10 bases lying between them. The CDR3 DNA follows: TGTGCCAGCAGCTTAGGGCACAGCGGCTATGGCTACACCTTC. This sequence encodes CASSLGHSGYGYTF. Using reference TRBV7-6 and TRBJ1-2 for the parts outside the CDR3, the full variable domain is GAGVSQSPRYKVTKRGQDVALRCDPISGHVSLYWYRQALGQGPEFLTYFNYEAQQDKSGLPNDRFSAERPEGSISTLTIQRTEQRDSAMYRCASSLGHSGYGYTFGSGTRLTVV.

This clone qualifies as medium-sized (0.01 to 0.1%). V gene TRBV3-1 (or the pseudogene TRBV3-2) combines with J gene TRBJ2-3, with a possible D match to TRBD1 (6 bases). The CDR3 contains 17 residues. Germline V lookup: CDR1 LGHDT, CDR2 YNNKEL (reference sequence). The germline V and J ends were trimmed by 0 bases and 6 bases, with 19 bases remaining between them. The CDR3 here is CASSQDAGAGIEDTQYF. CDR3 DNA: TGTGCCAGCAGCCAAGATGCAGGGGCTGGGATAGAGGATACGCAGTATTTT.

The V and J genes are TRBV20-1 and TRBJ2-7, with TRBD2 as a possible D gene (5 bases). The CDR3 has 10 residues. From germline, CDR1 is DFQATT and CDR2 SNEGSKA (reference sequence). This CDR3 is CSAAAYEQYF. The CDR3 coding sequence is TGCAGCGCAGCGGCCTACGAGCAGTACTTC.

The genes are TRBV11-2 and TRBJ1-5; D is uncertain. V lost 3 bases, J lost 2 bases, and 8 bases lay in between. The CDR3 has 14 residues. The V gene's germline CDR1 is SGHAT and CDR2 FQNNGV. The CDR3 DNA reads as TGTGCCAGCAGCTTGGATACAGGCAATCAGCCCCAGCATTTT. Encoded protein: CASSLDTGNQPQHF.

V and J are TRBV28 and TRBJ2-1; D might be TRBD2 (6 bases). V lost 4 bases to trimming and J lost 6 bases, with 16 bases between them. The CDR3 covers 15 residues. CDR1 and CDR2 (germline): MDHEN, SYDVKM. This CDR3 is CASSSPLEAGNEQFF. The DNA of the CDR3 is TGTGCCAGCAGTTCCCCTCTTGAAGCGGGCAATGAGCAGTTCTTC.

This rearrangement joins TRBV10-3 to TRBJ2-7, with D possibly TRBD1 on 6 matching bases. There are 12 residues in the CDR3. Germline lookup yields CDR1 ENHRY and CDR2 SYGVKD. Deletions cut 9 bases from V and 2 bases from J, with 11 bases between. CDR3 DNA sequence: TGTGCCATGGGGACACTCCCCTACGAGCAGTACTTC. As protein: CAMGTLPYEQYF.

This chain connects TRBV19 to TRBJ2-3; 10 bases line up with TRBD2. Germline values: CDR1 LNHDA, CDR2 SQIVND (reference sequence). This CDR3 is built from 18 residues. Germline trimming cut 4 bases from V and 4 bases from J; bases unmatched to any gene: 14. CDR3 sequence: CASSTGRSGRGGADTQYF. DNA of the CDR3: TGTGCCAGTAGTACAGGGCGGAGCGGGAGGGGAGGAGCAGATACGCAGTATTTT.

The genes are TRBV10-3 and TRBJ1-1; D may be TRBD1 (5 bases). Trimming stripped 2 bases from V and 4 bases from J, with 8 bases between. In germline, CDR1 is ENHRY, CDR2 SYGVKD. This CDR3 is 13 amino acids long. Here the CDR3 reads CAISETGGTEAFF. The CDR3 region has the DNA TGTGCCATCAGTGAGACGGGGGGCACTGAAGCTTTCTTT.

This chain uses TRBV19 with TRBJ2-3; possibly TRBD2 for D (6 bases). The CDR3 consists of 14 residues. Germline CDR1 LNHDA, CDR2 SQIVND (reference sequence). The V end was cut by 3 bases, the J end by 1 base, with 8 bases between. CDR3 residues: CASSIGGGTDTQYF. The CDR3 DNA reads TGTGCCAGTAGTATCGGCGGGGGCACAGATACGCAGTATTTT.

This chain joins TRBV24-1 and TRBJ2-1; D may be TRBD1 (6 bases). Trimming took off 3 bases at V and 8 bases at J, with 19 bases between the two ends. This CDR3 contains 16 residues. Germline V gene lookup returns CDR1 KGHDR and CDR2 SFDVKD. Written as DNA, the CDR3 is TGTGCCACCAGTGATCCAACAGGGCTCGCTAGGGATGAGCAGTTCTTC. Its protein is CATSDPTGLARDEQFF.

V gene TRBV19 combines with J gene TRBJ2-7; TRBD1 agrees at 10 bases. The CDR3 has 14 residues. J was trimmed by 2 bases and V by 4 bases; bases with no gene match: 2. Germline V gene data show CDR1 as LNHDA and CDR2 as SQIVND (reference sequence). The CDR3 reads CASSTGQGTYEQYF. The DNA of the CDR3 is TGTGCCAGTAGTACGGGACAGGGGACCTACGAGCAGTACTTC.

CDR3 protein: CASSYRAGVEDTQYF. The CDR3 coding sequence is TGTGCCAGCAGTTACCGGGCGGGGGTGGAAGATACGCAGTATTTT. The chain uses TRBV6-5 and TRBJ2-3; 7 bases map to TRBD2. The CDR3 is 15 amino acids. Germline lookup yields CDR1 MNHEY and CDR2 SVGAGI. Trimming at V came to 2 bases and at J to 5 bases, leaving 7 bases not matched to a gene.

V usage is TRBV14 and J usage is TRBJ1-2; 8 positions match TRBD1. The trim removed 3 bases at V and 1 base at J, leaving 7 bases unmatched. The germline CDR1 and CDR2 sequences are SGHDN and FVKESK. CDR3 length: 16 residues. The chain's CDR3 is CASSHPGTGHNYGYTF. In nucleotides, the CDR3 is TGTGCCAGCAGCCACCCCGGGACAGGACATAACTATGGCTACACCTTC.

V and J are TRBV19 and TRBJ1-1; a possible D gene is TRBD1 (6 bases). The CDR3 is 13 amino acids. Germline V lookup: CDR1 LNHDA, CDR2 SQIVND (reference sequence). The CDR3, as DNA: TGTGCAGTGGTGGGACAACCGAACACTGAAGCTTTCTTT. It is translated as CAVVGQPNTEAFF.

The chain carries TRBV3-1 (or the pseudogene TRBV3-2) and TRBJ2-7; a weak D match, TRBD2 (6 bases). This CDR3 comprises 16 residues. The germline V gene has CDR1 LGHDT and CDR2 YNNKEL (reference sequence). Trimming removed 2 bases from V and 0 bases from J, with 14 bases in between. The CDR3 nucleotides read TGTGCCAGCAGCCAAATACGCGGGGCGTCCTCCTACGAGCAGTACTTC. Translating gives CASSQIRGASSYEQYF.

V is TRBV3-1 (or the pseudogene TRBV3-2) and J is TRBJ2-3; D perhaps matches TRBD2 (7 bases). The CDR3 is 15 amino acids. CDR1 and CDR2 (germline): LGHDT, YNNKEL (reference sequence). V gave up 4 bases and J gave up 2 bases, with 13 bases separating them. The CDR3 region is CASSLRAGHTDTQYF. The CDR3 DNA reads as TGTGCCAGCAGCCTCCGAGCGGGACACACAGATACGCAGTATTTT.